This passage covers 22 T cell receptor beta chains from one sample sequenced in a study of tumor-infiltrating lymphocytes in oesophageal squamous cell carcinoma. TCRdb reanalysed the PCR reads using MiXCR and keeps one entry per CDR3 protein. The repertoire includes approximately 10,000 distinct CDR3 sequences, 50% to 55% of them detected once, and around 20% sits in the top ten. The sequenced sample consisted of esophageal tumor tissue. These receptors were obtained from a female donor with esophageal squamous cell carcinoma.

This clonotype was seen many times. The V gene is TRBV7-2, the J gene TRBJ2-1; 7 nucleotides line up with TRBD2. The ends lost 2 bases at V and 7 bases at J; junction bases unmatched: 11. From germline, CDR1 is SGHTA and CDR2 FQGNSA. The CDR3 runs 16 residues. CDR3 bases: TGTGCCAGCAGCTTACCGCGAGTGGTGGGGGGGAATGAGCAGTTCTTC. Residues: CASSLPRVVGGNEQFF. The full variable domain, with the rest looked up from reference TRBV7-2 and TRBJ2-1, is GAGVSQSPSNKVTEKGKDVELRCDPISGHTALYWYRQSLGQGLEFLIYFQGNSAPDKSGLPSDRFSAERTGGSVSTLTIQRTQQEDSAVYLCASSLPRVVGGNEQFFGPGTRLTVL.

The DNA of the CDR3 is TGTGCCAGCAGCTTAGCGGGGCTAGCGGGCTACGAGCAGTACTTC. This gives the protein CASSLAGLAGYEQYF. The genes are TRBV7-9 and TRBJ2-7; 8 bases fit TRBD2. The CDR3 spans 15 residues. Trimming at V came to 0 bases and at J to 3 bases, leaving 4 bases not matched to a gene. In germline, CDR1 is SEHNR, CDR2 FQNEAQ (reference sequence).

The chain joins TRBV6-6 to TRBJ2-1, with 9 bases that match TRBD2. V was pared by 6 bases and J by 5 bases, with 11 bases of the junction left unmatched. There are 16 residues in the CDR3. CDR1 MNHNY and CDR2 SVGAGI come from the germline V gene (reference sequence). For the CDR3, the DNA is TGTGCCAGCAGATTAATGACTAGCGGTGGGAACAATGAGCAGTTCTTC. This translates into CASRLMTSGGNNEQFF.

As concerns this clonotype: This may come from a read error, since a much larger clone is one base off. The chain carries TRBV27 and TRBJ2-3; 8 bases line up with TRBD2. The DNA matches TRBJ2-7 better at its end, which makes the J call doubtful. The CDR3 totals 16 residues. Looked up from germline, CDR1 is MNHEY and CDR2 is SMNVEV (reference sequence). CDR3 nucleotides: TGTGCCAGCAGTCTCACTAGCGGAGCACTCTACAATGAGCAGTACTTC. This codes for CASSLTSGALYNEQYF.

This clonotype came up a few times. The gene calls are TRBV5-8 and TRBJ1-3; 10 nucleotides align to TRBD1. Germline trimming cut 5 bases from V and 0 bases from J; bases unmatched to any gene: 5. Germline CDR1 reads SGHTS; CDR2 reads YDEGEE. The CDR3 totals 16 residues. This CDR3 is CASRPGQGYSGNTIYF. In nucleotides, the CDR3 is TGTGCCAGCAGGCCGGGACAGGGGTACTCTGGAAACACCATATATTTT. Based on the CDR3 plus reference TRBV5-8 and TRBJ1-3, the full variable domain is EAGVTQSPTHLIKTRGQQATLRCSPISGHTSVYWYQQALGLGLQFLLWYDEGEERNRGNFPPRFSGRQFPNYSSELNVNALELEDSALYLCASRPGQGYSGNTIYFGEGSWLTVV.

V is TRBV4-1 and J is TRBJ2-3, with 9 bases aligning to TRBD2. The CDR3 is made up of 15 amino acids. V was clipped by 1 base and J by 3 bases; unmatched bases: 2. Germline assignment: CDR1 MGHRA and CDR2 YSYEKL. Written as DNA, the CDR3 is TGCGCCAGCAGCCAAGGCGGGGGGGCGACAGATACGCAGTATTTT. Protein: CASSQGGGATDTQYF.

The CDR3 nucleotides read TGTGCCAGCAGTACTAGGTATAGCAATCAGCCCCAGCATTTT. Its translation: CASSTRYSNQPQHF. V usage is TRBV6-1 and J usage is TRBJ1-5, with D unresolved. V shed 5 bases and J shed 0 bases, with 8 bases lying between them. Germline V gene sequence: CDR1 MNHNS, CDR2 SASEGT. The CDR3 is 14 residues long.

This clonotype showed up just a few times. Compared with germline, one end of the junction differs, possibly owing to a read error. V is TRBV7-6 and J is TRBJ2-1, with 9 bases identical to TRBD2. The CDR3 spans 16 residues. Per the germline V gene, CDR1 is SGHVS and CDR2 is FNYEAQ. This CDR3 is CASSLAGASGVDEQFF. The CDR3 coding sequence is TGTGCTAGCAGCTTAGCGGGGGCTAGCGGGGTTGATGAGCAGTTCTTC. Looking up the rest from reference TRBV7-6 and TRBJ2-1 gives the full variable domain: GAGVSQSPRYKVTKRGQDVALRCDPISGHVSLYWYRQALGQGPEFLTYFNYEAQQDKSGLPNDRFSAERPEGSISTLTIQRTEQRDSAMYRCASSLAGASGVDEQFFGPGTRLTVL.

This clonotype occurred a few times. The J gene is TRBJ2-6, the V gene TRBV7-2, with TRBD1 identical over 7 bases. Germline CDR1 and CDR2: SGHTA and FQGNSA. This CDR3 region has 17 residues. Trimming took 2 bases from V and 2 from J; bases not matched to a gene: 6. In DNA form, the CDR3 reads TGTGCCAGCAGCTTAAATCAAGGGGGCGCTGGGGCCAACGTCCTGACTTTC. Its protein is CASSLNQGGAGANVLTF. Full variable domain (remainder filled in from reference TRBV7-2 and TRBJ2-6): GAGVSQSPSNKVTEKGKDVELRCDPISGHTALYWYRQSLGQGLEFLIYFQGNSAPDKSGLPSDRFSAERTGGSVSTLTIQRTQQEDSAVYLCASSLNQGGAGANVLTFGAGSRLTVL.

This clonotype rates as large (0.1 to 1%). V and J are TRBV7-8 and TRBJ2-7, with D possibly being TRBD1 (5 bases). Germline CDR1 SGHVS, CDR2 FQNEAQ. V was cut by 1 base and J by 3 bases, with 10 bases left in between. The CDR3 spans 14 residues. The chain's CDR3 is CASSLGPGNYEQYF. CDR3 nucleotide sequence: TGTGCCAGCAGCTTAGGGCCAGGGAACTACGAGCAGTACTTC.

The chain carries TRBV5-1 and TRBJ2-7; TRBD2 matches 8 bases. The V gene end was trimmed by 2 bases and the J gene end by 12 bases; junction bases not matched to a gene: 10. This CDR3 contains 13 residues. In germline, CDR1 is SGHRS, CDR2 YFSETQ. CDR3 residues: CASSFDPGGASYF. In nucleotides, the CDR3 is TGCGCCAGCAGCTTTGACCCGGGGGGGGCTTCGTACTTC.

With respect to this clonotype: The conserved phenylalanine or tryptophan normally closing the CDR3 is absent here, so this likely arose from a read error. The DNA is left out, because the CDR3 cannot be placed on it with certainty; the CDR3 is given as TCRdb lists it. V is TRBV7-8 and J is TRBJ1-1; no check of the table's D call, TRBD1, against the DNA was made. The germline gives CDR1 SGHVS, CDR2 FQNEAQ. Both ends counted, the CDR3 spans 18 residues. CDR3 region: CASSLGPRGQGDTQYFGQ.

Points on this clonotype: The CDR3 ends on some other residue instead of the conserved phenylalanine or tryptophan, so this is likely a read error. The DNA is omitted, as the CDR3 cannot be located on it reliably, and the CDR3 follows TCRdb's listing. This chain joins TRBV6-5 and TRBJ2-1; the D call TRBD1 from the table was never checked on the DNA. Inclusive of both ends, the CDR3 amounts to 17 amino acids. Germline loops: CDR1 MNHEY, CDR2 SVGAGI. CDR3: CASSYSAGQGNGYTFGS.

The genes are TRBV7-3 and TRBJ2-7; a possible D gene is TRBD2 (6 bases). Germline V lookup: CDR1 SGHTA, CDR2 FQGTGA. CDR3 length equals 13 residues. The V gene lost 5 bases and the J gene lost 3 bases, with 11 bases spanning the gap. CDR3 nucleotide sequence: TGTGCCAGCAGCCCTCGGAGGGGCTACGAGCAGTACTTC. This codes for CASSPRRGYEQYF.

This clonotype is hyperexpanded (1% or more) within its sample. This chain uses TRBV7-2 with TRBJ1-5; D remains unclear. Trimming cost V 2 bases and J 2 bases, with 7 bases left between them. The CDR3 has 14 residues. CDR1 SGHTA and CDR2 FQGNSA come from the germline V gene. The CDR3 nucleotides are TGTGCCAGCAGCTTATTATCTGGCAATCAGCCCCAGCATTTT. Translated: CASSLLSGNQPQHF.

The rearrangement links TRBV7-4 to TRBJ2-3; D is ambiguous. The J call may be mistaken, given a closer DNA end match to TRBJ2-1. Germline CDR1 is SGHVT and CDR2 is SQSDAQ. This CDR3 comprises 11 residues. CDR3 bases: TGTGCCAGCGGACGGAACAATGAGCAGTTCTTC. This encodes CASGRNNEQFF.

The CDR3 reads CASSEGPGVVYGYTF. The CDR3 nucleotides are TGTGCCAGCAGTGAAGGACCGGGGGTGGTGTATGGCTACACCTTC. The chain recombines TRBV6-1 with TRBJ1-2; perhaps TRBD1 as D (5 bases). CDR1 is MNHNS, CDR2 SASEGT, per germline. Deletions cut 1 base from V and 5 bases from J, with 14 bases between. The CDR3 extends over 15 amino acids.

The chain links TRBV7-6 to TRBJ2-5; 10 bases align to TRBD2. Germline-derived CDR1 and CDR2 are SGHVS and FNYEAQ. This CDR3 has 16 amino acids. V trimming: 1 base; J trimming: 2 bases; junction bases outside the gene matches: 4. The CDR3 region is CASSLGAGGNQETQYF. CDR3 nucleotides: TGTGCCAGCAGCTTAGGAGCGGGGGGGAATCAAGAGACCCAGTACTTC.

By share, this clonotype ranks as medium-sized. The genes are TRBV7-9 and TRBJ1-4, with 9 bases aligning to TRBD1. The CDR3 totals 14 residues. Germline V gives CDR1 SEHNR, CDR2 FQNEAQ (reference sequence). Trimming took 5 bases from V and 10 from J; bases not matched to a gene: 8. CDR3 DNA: TGTGCCAGCAGCCAAACAGGGGGCGATCGAAAACTGTTTTTT. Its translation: CASSQTGGDRKLFF. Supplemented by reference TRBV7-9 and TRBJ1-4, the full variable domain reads DTGVSQNPRHKITKRGQNVTFRCDPISEHNRLYWYRQTLGQGPEFLTYFQNEAQLEKSRLLSDRFSAERPKGSFSTLEIQRTEQGDSAMYLCASSQTGGDRKLFFGSGTQLSVL.

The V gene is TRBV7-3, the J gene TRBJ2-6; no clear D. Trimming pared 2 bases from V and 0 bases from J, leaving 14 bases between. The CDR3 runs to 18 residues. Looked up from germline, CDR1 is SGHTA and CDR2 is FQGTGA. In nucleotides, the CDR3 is TGTGCCAGCAGCTTATATCCCATCTTTAGCTCTGGGGCCAACGTCCTGACTTTC. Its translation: CASSLYPIFSSGANVLTF.

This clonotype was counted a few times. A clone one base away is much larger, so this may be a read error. CDR3: CASSRGTSYNEQYF. In DNA, the CDR3 is TGTGCCAGCAGTAGGGGGACTTCCTACAATGAGCAGTACTTC. The chain carries TRBV2 and TRBJ2-7; TRBD1 or TRBD2 may be the D gene (6 bases each). Trimming pared 5 bases from V and 7 bases from J, leaving 18 bases between. Germline loops: CDR1 SNHLY, CDR2 FYNNEI. The CDR3 runs to 14 residues. Drawing the rest from reference TRBV2 and TRBJ2-7, the complete variable domain is EPEVTQTPSHQVTQMGQEVILRCVPISNHLYFYWYRQILGQKVEFLVSFYNNEISEKSEIFDDQFSVERPDGSNFTLKIRSTKLEDSAMYFCASSRGTSYNEQYFGPGTRLTVT.

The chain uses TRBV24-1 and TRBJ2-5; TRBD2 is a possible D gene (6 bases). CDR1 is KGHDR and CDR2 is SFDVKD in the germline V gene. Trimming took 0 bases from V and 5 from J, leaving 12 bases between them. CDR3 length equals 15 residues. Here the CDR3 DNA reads TGTGCCACCAGTGATTTGAGGAGGGGTTCGGAGACCCAGTACTTC. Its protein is CATSDLRRGSETQYF.